This entry concerns a single T cell receptor (beta chain). Patients with autoimmune history or systemic immunosuppression were excluded. V gave up 3 bases and J gave up 8 bases; unmatched junction bases: 5. The germline V gene has CDR1 SGDLS and CDR2 YYNGEE. This CDR3 spans 15 amino acids. Sequencing was performed with immunoSEQ multiplex PCR; in TCRdb, only in-frame clones are kept and a portion is missing. The sample includes just under 75,000 clones, 80% to 95% seen only once; the top ten take 0.45% to 0.55%. The data belong to a study of OX40 agonist ivuxolimab in advanced cancers. Looking at the study overall: Males comprised 75% to 90% of the group, whose mean age was roughly 64 years (range roughly 20 to 85). One hepatocellular carcinoma and two cutaneous melanoma patients partially responded.

The sequence derives from an adult with an advanced solid tumor such as melanoma, head and neck, liver or kidney cancer. The sample was CD4+ or CD8+ T cells sorted from blood, taken in a trial of the OX40 agonist ivuxolimab. The rearrangement links TRBV9 to TRBJ2-1; 13 nucleotides align to TRBD2. The CDR3 DNA reads TGTGCCAGCAGCGCCAGGACTAGCGGGGGCGATGAGCAGTTCTTC. This sequence encodes CASSARTSGGDEQFF.